This is a list of T cell receptor beta chains from one sample in a study of T cells in Graves' hyperthyroidism and ophthalmopathy. TCRdb redid the calling of the multiplex PCR reads with MiXCR, one entry per CDR3 protein. This table has 650,000 to 800,000 distinct CDR3 sequences, over 40% appearing once. The sequenced sample was peripheral blood or thyroid tissue (not recorded which). The source is an adult man with Graves' disease, either hyperthyroidism or ophthalmopathy (not recorded which). CDR3s include the opening cysteine and the closing phenylalanine or tryptophan. D genes are given only for firm matches. Clone size is not always given. Where it is, it says once, few, many or a class for expanded clones.

size: many
V: TRBV29-1
J: TRBJ2-7
D: -
CDR3: CSVARDRRYEQYF
DNA: TGCAGCGTCGCGCGGGATAGAAGATACGAGCAGTACTTC

size: many
V: TRBV7-3
J: TRBJ1-6
D: -
CDR3: CASSQTGTNSPLHF
DNA: TGTGCCAGCAGCCAAACAGGCACCAATTCACCCCTCCACTTT

size: many
V: TRBV15
J: TRBJ2-5
D: -
CDR3: CATSRGETQYF
DNA: TGTGCCACCAGCAGAGGGGAGACCCAGTACTTC

size: -
V: TRBV29-1
J: TRBJ2-5
D: TRBD2
CDR3: CSVDILAGETQYF
DNA: TGCAGCGTTGATATCTTAGCGGGAGAGACCCAGTACTTC

size: -
V: TRBV20-1
J: TRBJ2-7
D: -
CDR3: CSANRPRSYEQYF
DNA: TGCAGTGCTAATAGGCCACGCTCCTACGAGCAGTACTTC

size: -
V: TRBV7-9
J: TRBJ1-2
D: -
CDR3: CASSFTGGASNYGYTF
DNA: TGTGCCAGCAGCTTCACGGGGGGGGCATCTAACTATGGCTACACCTTC

size: -
V: TRBV6-1
J: TRBJ1-1
D: -
CDR3: CASSESREAFF
DNA: TGTGCCAGCAGTGAATCCCGTGAAGCTTTCTTT

size: -
V: TRBV29-1
J: TRBJ1-6
D: -
CDR3: CSYEDLRNSPLHF
DNA: TGCAGCTACGAGGACTTACGGAATTCACCCCTCCACTTT

size: few
V: TRBV5-1
J: TRBJ1-4
D: -
CDR3: CASSLDSAATNEKLFF
DNA: TGCGCCAGCAGCTTGGACAGTGCTGCAACTAATGAAAAACTGTTTTTT

size: -
V: TRBV18
J: TRBJ1-1
D: -
CDR3: CASSPEDLNTEAFF
DNA: TGTGCCAGCTCACCAGAAGATTTGAACACTGAAGCTTTCTTT

size: once
V: TRBV20-1
J: TRBJ1-1
D: -
CDR3: CSASEGTNTEAFF
DNA: TGCAGTGCTAGCGAGGGGACGAACACTGAAGCTTTCTTT

size: -
V: TRBV6-1
J: TRBJ1-5
D: -
CDR3: CASSTRGPLIAISQHF
DNA: TGTGCCAGCAGTACCAGGGGACCCTTGATAGCAATCAGCCAGCATTTT

size: few
V: TRBV7-2
J: TRBJ1-2
D: -
CDR3: CASSLGKGYSGYGYTF
DNA: TGTGCCAGCAGCTTAGGAAAGGGGTATAGTGGCTATGGCTACACCTTC

size: -
V: TRBV20-1
J: TRBJ2-7
D: -
CDR3: CSARDHGGPNSYEQYF
DNA: TGCAGTGCTAGAGACCACGGGGGACCCAATTCCTACGAGCAGTACTTC

size: -
V: TRBV7-6
J: TRBJ2-5
D: -
CDR3: CAGPGQETQYF
DNA: TGTGCCGGTCCAGGCCAAGAGACCCAGTACTTC

size: many
V: TRBV6-5
J: TRBJ1-1
D: -
CDR3: CASSPGLMNTEAFF
DNA: TGTGCCAGCAGCCCGGGACTCATGAACACTGAAGCTTTCTTT

size: -
V: TRBV7-9
J: TRBJ2-7
D: -
CDR3: CASSSPTGWDYEQYF
DNA: TGTGCCAGCAGCTCGCCCACAGGGTGGGACTACGAGCAGTACTTC

size: many
V: TRBV7-9
J: TRBJ2-5
D: -
CDR3: CASSPGTETQYF
DNA: TGTGCCAGCAGCCCAGGGACCGAAACCCAGTACTTC

size: once
V: TRBV2
J: TRBJ2-2
D: TRBD1
CDR3: CASDGGTGGVRITGELFF
DNA: TGTGCCAGCGACGGAGGGACAGGGGGCGTGCGGATCACCGGGGAGCTGTTTTTT

size: -
V: TRBV7-9
J: TRBJ1-5
D: TRBD1
CDR3: CASSLGQGRMVQPQHF
DNA: TGTGCCAGCAGCTTGGGACAGGGGCGGATGGTTCAGCCCCAGCATTTT

size: -
V: TRBV5-6
J: TRBJ1-4
D: TRBD1
CDR3: CASSRGQGDSEKLFF
DNA: TGTGCCAGCAGCCGAGGACAGGGAGATAGTGAAAAACTGTTTTTT

size: few
V: TRBV5-1
J: TRBJ1-4
D: TRBD1
CDR3: CASSATGTGTEKLFF
DNA: TGCGCCAGCAGCGCTACCGGGACAGGGACTGAAAAACTGTTTTTT

size: -
V: TRBV12-3/TRBV12-4
J: TRBJ1-1
D: -
CDR3: CASSLATPGTNTEAFF
DNA: TGTGCCAGCAGTTTAGCGACACCGGGAACGAACACTGAAGCTTTCTTT

size: -
V: TRBV29-1
J: TRBJ1-2
D: -
CDR3: CSGGTAGYTF
DNA: TGCAGCGGTGGGACGGCTGGCTACACCTTC

size: few
V: TRBV7-9
J: TRBJ2-5
D: -
CDR3: CASSPGGTFQETQYF
DNA: TGTGCCAGCAGCCCAGGCGGGACCTTTCAAGAGACCCAGTACTTC

size: -
V: TRBV9
J: TRBJ1-4
D: -
CDR3: CASSVTGPHLGKLFF
DNA: TGTGCCAGCAGCGTAACGGGACCGCACCTCGGAAAACTGTTTTTT

size: -
V: TRBV7-9
J: TRBJ1-1
D: TRBD1
CDR3: CASSSQGLDLEAFF
DNA: TGTGCCAGCAGCTCACAGGGGTTAGACCTTGAAGCTTTCTTT

size: -
V: TRBV6-5
J: TRBJ1-4
D: TRBD1
CDR3: CAISYDGTELGKLFF
DNA: TGTGCCATCAGTTACGATGGGACAGAGTTAGGAAAACTGTTTTTT

size: many
V: TRBV29-1
J: TRBJ1-4
D: -
CDR3: CSGGQSTTNEKLFF
DNA: TGCAGCGGCGGACAGTCTACAACTAATGAAAAACTGTTTTTT

size: -
V: TRBV7-9
J: TRBJ2-7
D: TRBD1
CDR3: CASSAGQGWAYEQYF
DNA: TGTGCCAGCAGCGCGGGACAGGGCTGGGCCTACGAGCAGTACTTC

size: -
V: TRBV5-1
J: TRBJ2-2
D: TRBD2
CDR3: CASSAGLAGAAGELFF
DNA: TGCGCCAGCAGCGCGGGACTAGCGGGGGCCGCCGGGGAGCTGTTTTTT

size: -
V: TRBV7-9
J: TRBJ2-7
D: TRBD2
CDR3: CASSLPGRDYEQYF
DNA: TGTGCCAGCAGCTTGCCAGGGAGGGACTACGAGCAGTACTTC

size: -
V: TRBV20-1
J: TRBJ1-1
D: -
CDR3: CSAWDHLGNTEAFF
DNA: TGCAGTGCTTGGGACCACCTGGGGAACACTGAAGCTTTCTTT

size: -
V: TRBV29-1
J: TRBJ1-2
D: TRBD1
CDR3: CSSWDRANGYTF
DNA: TGCAGTTCCTGGGACAGGGCTAATGGCTACACCTTC

size: -
V: TRBV7-9
J: TRBJ2-7
D: TRBD1
CDR3: CASSLTGEQQYF
DNA: TGTGCCAGCAGCTTGACAGGGGAACAGCAGTACTTC

size: -
V: TRBV19
J: TRBJ1-1
D: TRBD1
CDR3: CASSVPGGENTEAFF
DNA: TGTGCCAGTAGTGTACCAGGGGGCGAAAACACTGAAGCTTTCTTT

size: few
V: TRBV12-3/TRBV12-4
J: TRBJ1-5
D: TRBD1
CDR3: CASSDLGDRMVPQHF
DNA: TGTGCCAGCAGTGATTTGGGGGACAGGATGGTGCCCCAGCATTTT

size: many
V: TRBV29-1
J: TRBJ2-5
D: -
CDR3: CSVEVGFETQYF
DNA: TGCAGCGTTGAAGTGGGATTTGAGACCCAGTACTTC

size: -
V: TRBV6-5
J: TRBJ2-7
D: TRBD2
CDR3: CASSEALLAGDEQYF
DNA: TGTGCCAGCAGTGAAGCTCTCCTAGCGGGAGACGAGCAGTACTTC

size: many
V: TRBV2
J: TRBJ1-4
D: -
CDR3: CASSAGGGRSF
DNA: TGTGCCAGCAGTGCGGGGGGGGGGCGAAGCTTT

size: few
V: TRBV5-1
J: TRBJ1-2
D: -
CDR3: CASSLVGEWSYGYTF
DNA: TGCGCCAGCAGCTTGGTTGGGGAGTGGAGCTATGGCTACACCTTC

size: -
V: TRBV20-1
J: TRBJ2-4
D: TRBD2
CDR3: CSARGLAGWGGDKNIQYF
DNA: TGCAGTGCTAGGGGACTAGCGGGCTGGGGAGGAGACAAAAACATTCAGTACTTC

size: many
V: TRBV2
J: TRBJ1-1
D: -
CDR3: CASSKFGTEAFF
DNA: TGTGCCAGCAGTAAATTCGGCACTGAAGCTTTCTTT

size: -
V: TRBV9
J: TRBJ2-7
D: -
CDR3: CASSVGTLSSYERYF
DNA: TGTGCCAGCAGCGTAGGTACACTTAGCTCCTACGAGCGGTACTTC

size: -
V: TRBV19
J: TRBJ2-7
D: TRBD1
CDR3: CASNPGQGTYEQYF
DNA: TGTGCCAGTAATCCGGGACAGGGGACCTACGAGCAGTACTTC

size: few
V: TRBV7-6
J: TRBJ1-2
D: -
CDR3: CASSLSGYPAPGQLNYGYTF
DNA: TGTGCCAGCAGCTTAAGCGGTTACCCGGCACCGGGACAACTTAACTATGGCTACACCTTC

size: -
V: TRBV7-2
J: TRBJ1-6
D: TRBD1
CDR3: CASRAGQGGSPLHF
DNA: TGTGCCAGCAGGGCGGGACAGGGAGGTTCACCCCTCCACTTT

size: -
V: TRBV12-3/TRBV12-4
J: TRBJ2-7
D: -
CDR3: CASSPNGQGEQYF
DNA: TGTGCCAGCAGTCCTAATGGGCAGGGAGAGCAGTACTTC

size: -
V: TRBV6-5
J: TRBJ1-4
D: -
CDR3: CAIGGEKLFF
DNA: TGTGCCATCGGCGGTGAAAAACTGTTTTTT

size: -
V: TRBV11-2
J: TRBJ1-2
D: -
CDR3: CASSLSPLLRGYTF
DNA: TGTGCCAGCAGCCTTTCGCCCCTACTGAGAGGCTACACCTTC

size: many
V: TRBV24-1
J: TRBJ1-4
D: TRBD1
CDR3: CATSDPGQGANEKLFF
DNA: TGTGCCACCAGTGACCCCGGACAGGGGGCTAATGAAAAACTGTTTTTT

size: -
V: TRBV25-1
J: TRBJ2-5
D: -
CDR3: CAWSVLYQETQYF
DNA: TGTGCCTGGAGTGTACTCTATCAAGAGACCCAGTACTTC

size: few
V: TRBV9
J: TRBJ2-7
D: -
CDR3: CASSPGDDSYEQYF
DNA: TGTGCCAGCAGCCCAGGGGATGACTCCTACGAGCAGTACTTC

size: -
V: TRBV7-9
J: TRBJ2-5
D: -
CDR3: CASSLREAEGPQETQYF
DNA: TGTGCCAGCAGCTTGCGCGAAGCGGAGGGGCCACAAGAGACCCAGTACTTC

size: -
V: TRBV7-2
J: TRBJ1-4
D: TRBD1
CDR3: CASSLEGTGEKLVF
DNA: TGTGCCAGCAGCTTGGAGGGGACAGGGGAAAAACTGGTTTTT